A single sample gave rise to the 5 T cell receptor beta chains below, sequenced in a study of blood T cell repertoires in COVID-19. Measured with immunoSEQ multiplex PCR; TCRdb has only the in-frame clones, and not every one. The sample contains 310,000 or so clones, about 90% of which appear only once. Sequenced sample: peripheral blood. These receptors came from a woman aged 50 to 60 who had recovered from COVID-19.

This chain links TRBV6-2 or TRBV6-3 with TRBJ1-5; D not certain. CDR3 length: 14 residues. Germline values: CDR1 MNHEY, CDR2 SVGEGT. Trimming cost V 2 bases and J 3 bases, with 8 bases left between them. The CDR3 nucleotides read TGTGCCAGCAGTTACATGAGGAACAATCAGCCCCAGCATTTT. As protein: CASSYMRNNQPQHF.

The J gene is TRBJ1-5, the V gene TRBV12-3 or TRBV12-4; the D is unclear. This CDR3 contains 12 residues. Trimming cost V 6 bases and J 7 bases, with 10 bases left between them. CDR3 sequence: CASRDSRQPQHF. Written as DNA, the CDR3 is TGTGCCAGCAGAGACTCTCGGCAGCCCCAGCATTTT.

The chain links TRBV9 to TRBJ2-1; 10 bases align to TRBD2. The J segment lost 9 bases and the V segment lost 7 bases, leaving 19 bases of the junction unmatched. CDR3 length equals 17 residues. CDR1 SGDLS and CDR2 YYNGEE come from the germline V gene. CDR3 DNA sequence: TGTGCCAGCGGGGGGGCTAGCGGGAGTCGGGTGGCAATTGAGCAGTTCTTC. Protein product: CASGGASGSRVAIEQFF.

The chain uses TRBV25-1 and TRBJ1-2; 11 nucleotides line up with TRBD1. The CDR3 covers 13 residues. Germline trimming cut 6 bases from V and 7 bases from J; bases unmatched to any gene: 4. Germline V CDR1 and CDR2: MGHDK, SYGVNS. CDR3 sequence reads: CASSPGQGAGYTF. CDR3 sequence (DNA): TGTGCCAGCAGCCCCGGACAGGGGGCTGGCTACACCTTC.

The V call is TRBV5-1, the J call TRBJ2-5; possible D gene TRBD1, 5 bases. There are 14 residues in the CDR3. V dropped 3 bases and J dropped 0 bases, with 9 bases sitting between them. Germline V CDR1 and CDR2: SGHRS, YFSETQ. The CDR3 region is CASSWTPNQETQYF. The CDR3 coding sequence is TGCGCCAGCAGCTGGACACCGAACCAAGAGACCCAGTACTTC.